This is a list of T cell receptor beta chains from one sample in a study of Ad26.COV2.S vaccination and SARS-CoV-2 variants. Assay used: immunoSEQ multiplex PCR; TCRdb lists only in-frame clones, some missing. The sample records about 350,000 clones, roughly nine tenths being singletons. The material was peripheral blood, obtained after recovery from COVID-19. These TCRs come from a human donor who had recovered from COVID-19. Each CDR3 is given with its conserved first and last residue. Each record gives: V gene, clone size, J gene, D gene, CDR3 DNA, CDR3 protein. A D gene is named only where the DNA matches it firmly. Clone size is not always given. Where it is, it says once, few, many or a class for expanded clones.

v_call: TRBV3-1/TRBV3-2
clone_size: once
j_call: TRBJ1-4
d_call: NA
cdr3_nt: TGTGCCAGCAGGCAGTCAACTAATGAAAAACTGTTTTTT
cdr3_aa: CASRQSTNEKLFF

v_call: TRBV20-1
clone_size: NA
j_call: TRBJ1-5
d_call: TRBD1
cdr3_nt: TGCAGTGCTAGTGCGGGGGGACAGTACAATCAGCCCCAGCATTTT
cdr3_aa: CSASAGGQYNQPQHF

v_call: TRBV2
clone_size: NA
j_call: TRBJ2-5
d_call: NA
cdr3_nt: TGTGCCAGCAGTGTGTATTTGCTGGAGACCCAGTACTTC
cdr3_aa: CASSVYLLETQYF

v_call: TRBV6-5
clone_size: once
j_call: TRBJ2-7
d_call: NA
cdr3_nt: TGTGCCAGCGGCCAGGGGAGAACCTACGAGCAGTACTTC
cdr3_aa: CASGQGRTYEQYF

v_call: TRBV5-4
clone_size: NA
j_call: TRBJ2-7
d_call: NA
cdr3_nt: TGTGCCAGCAGCGGACTTCCCCACGAGGGTGGATACGAGCAGTACTTC
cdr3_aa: CASSGLPHEGGYEQYF

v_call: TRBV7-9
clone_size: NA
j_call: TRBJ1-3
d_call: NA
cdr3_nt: TGTGCCAGCAGCTTAGCTGAAGGTGGAAACACCATATATTTT
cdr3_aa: CASSLAEGGNTIYF

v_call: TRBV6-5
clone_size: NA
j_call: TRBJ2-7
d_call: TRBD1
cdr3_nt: TGTGCCAGCAGGGACGGGACAGGGGGCTACGAGCAGTACTTC
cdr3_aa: CASRDGTGGYEQYF

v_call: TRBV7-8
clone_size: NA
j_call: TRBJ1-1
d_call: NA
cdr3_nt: TGTGCCAGCAACCCCTATGGAGGGATGAACACTGAAGCTTTCTTT
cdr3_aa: CASNPYGGMNTEAFF

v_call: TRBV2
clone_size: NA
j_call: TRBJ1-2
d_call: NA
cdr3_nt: TGTGCCAGCAGTGAACGGGACACCCCCCTCTATGGCTACACCTTC
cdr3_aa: CASSERDTPLYGYTF

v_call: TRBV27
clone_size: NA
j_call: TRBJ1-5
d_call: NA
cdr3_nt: TGTGCCAGCAGTTTAGGGACGGGCAATCAGCCCCAGCATTTT
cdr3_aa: CASSLGTGNQPQHF

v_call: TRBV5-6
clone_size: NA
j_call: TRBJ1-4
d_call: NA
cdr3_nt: TGTGCCAGCAGCTTGGTGTGGGCAACTAATGAAAAACTGTTTTTT
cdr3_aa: CASSLVWATNEKLFF

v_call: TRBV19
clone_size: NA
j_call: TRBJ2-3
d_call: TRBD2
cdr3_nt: TGTGCCAGCGCCCTAGCGGGGGTATCGGATACGCAGTATTTT
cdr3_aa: CASALAGVSDTQYF

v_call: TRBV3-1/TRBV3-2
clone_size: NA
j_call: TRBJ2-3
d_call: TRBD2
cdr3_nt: TGTGCCAGCAGCCAAAGCGGGCCAGCGGGAGGCGATACGCAGTATTTT
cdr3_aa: CASSQSGPAGGDTQYF

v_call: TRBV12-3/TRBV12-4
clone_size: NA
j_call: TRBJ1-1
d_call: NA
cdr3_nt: TGTGCCAGCCACGTCAGGATGAACACTGAAGCTTTCTTT
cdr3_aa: CASHVRMNTEAFF

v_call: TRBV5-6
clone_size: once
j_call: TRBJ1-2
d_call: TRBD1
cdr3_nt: TGTGCCAGCAGTCCTGGACAGGGGCCCTATGGCTACACCTTC
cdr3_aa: CASSPGQGPYGYTF

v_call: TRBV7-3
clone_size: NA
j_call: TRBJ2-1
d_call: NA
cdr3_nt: TGTGCCAGCAGCTTACGCGTTCAGGGGTACAATGAGCAGTTCTTC
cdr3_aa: CASSLRVQGYNEQFF

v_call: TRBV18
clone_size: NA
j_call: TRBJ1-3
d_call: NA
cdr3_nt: TGTGCCAGCTCACCACTGAGCGATGTAGGAAACACCATATATTTT
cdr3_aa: CASSPLSDVGNTIYF

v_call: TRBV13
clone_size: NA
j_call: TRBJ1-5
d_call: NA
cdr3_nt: TGTGCCAGCAGCAGAACAGGGCAGCCCCAGCATTTT
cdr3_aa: CASSRTGQPQHF

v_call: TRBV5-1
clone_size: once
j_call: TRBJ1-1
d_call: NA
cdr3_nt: TGCGCCAGCAGCTGGAACCGGGACAAAGCTTTCTTT
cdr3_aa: CASSWNRDKAFF

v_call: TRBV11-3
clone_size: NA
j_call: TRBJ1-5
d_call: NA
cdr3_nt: TGTGCCAGCAGCTTTCAGTCCAGACGGAAAGAGGATCAGCCCCAGCATTTT
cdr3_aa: CASSFQSRRKEDQPQHF

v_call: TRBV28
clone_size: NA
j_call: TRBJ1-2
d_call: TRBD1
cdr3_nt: TGTGCCAGCAGCAAACCAGGGACAGCGACCTATGGCTACACCTTC
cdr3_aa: CASSKPGTATYGYTF

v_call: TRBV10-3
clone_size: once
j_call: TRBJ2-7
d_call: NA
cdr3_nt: TGTGCCATCAGTGAGGGGGGCTTGAACTACGAGCAGTACTTC
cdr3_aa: CAISEGGLNYEQYF

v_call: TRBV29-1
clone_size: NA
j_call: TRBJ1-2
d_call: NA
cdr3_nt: TGCAGCGCGAGCGACGGCTACACCTTC
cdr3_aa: CSASDGYTF

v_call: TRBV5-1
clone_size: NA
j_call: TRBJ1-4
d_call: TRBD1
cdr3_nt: TGCGCCAGCAGCTTAGCGGGACAGAACGAAAAACTGTTTTTT
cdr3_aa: CASSLAGQNEKLFF

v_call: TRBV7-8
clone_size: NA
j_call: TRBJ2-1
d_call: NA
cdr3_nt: TGTGCCAGCAGCTTAGGGACCTCCCGCTACAATGAGCAGTTCTTC
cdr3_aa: CASSLGTSRYNEQFF

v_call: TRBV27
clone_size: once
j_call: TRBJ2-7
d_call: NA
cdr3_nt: TGTGCCAGCAGTTCGACGACCGGAGAGCAGTACTTC
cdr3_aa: CASSSTTGEQYF

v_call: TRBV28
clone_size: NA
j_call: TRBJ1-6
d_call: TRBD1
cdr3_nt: TGTGCCAGCAGTAAGGGACAGGGAAGATCACCCCTCCACTTT
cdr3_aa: CASSKGQGRSPLHF

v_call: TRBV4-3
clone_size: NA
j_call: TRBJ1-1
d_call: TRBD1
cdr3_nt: TGCGCCAGCAGCCAAGATGACAGGGGATCCACTGAAGCTTTCTTT
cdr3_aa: CASSQDDRGSTEAFF

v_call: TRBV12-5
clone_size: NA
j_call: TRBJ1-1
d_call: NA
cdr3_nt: TGTGCTAGTGGTGGGGGGACGGTGGGGACTGAAGCTTTCTTT
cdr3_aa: CASGGGTVGTEAFF

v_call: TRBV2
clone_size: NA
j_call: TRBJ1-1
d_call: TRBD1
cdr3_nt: TGTGCCAGCAATTCAGGGGGGCTGAACACTGAAGCTTTCTTT
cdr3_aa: CASNSGGLNTEAFF

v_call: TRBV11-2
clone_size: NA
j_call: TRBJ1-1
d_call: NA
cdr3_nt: TGTGCCAGCAGCTTGGCAGGTTTGAACACTGAAGCTTTCTTT
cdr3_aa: CASSLAGLNTEAFF

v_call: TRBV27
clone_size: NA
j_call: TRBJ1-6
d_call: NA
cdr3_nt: TGTGCCAGCAGTTTCTTCACCCAAGGGGGGAGCTCCTATAATTCACCCCTCCACTTT
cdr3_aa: CASSFFTQGGSSYNSPLHF